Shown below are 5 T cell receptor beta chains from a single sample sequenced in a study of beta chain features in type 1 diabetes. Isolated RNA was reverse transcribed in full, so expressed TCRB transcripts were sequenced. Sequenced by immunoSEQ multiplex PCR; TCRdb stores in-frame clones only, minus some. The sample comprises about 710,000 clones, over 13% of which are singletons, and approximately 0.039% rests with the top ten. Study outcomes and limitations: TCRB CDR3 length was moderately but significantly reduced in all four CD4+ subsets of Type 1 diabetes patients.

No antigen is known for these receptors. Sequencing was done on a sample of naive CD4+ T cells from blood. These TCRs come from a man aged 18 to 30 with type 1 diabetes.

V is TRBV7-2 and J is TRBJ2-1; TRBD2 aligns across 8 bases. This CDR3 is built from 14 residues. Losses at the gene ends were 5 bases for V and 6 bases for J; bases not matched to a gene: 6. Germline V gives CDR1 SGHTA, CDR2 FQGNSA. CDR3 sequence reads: CASSPGGFRNEQFF. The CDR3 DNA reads TGTGCCAGCAGCCCGGGAGGGTTCCGCAATGAGCAGTTCTTC.

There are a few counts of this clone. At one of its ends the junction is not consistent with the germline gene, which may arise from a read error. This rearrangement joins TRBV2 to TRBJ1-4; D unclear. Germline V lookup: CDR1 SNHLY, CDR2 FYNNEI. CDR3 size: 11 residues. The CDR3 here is CASSEAGNVCF. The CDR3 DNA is TGTGCCAGCAGTGAAGCGGGGAACGTGTGTTTT.

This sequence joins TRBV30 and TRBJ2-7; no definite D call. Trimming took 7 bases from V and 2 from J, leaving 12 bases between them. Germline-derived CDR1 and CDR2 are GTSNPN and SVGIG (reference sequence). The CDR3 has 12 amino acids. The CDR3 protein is CALRTGPYEQYF. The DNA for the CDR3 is TGTGCCTTACGGACCGGACCCTACGAGCAGTACTTC.

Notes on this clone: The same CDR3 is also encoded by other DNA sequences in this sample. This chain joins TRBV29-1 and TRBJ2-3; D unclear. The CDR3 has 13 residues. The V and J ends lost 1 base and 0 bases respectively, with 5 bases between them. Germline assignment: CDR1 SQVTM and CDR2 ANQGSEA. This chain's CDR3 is CSVEGGSTDTQYF. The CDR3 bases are TGCAGCGTTGAAGGGGGAAGCACAGATACGCAGTATTTT.

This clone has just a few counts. In DNA form, the CDR3 reads TGTGCCAGCAGCTTACGGTCGAGCGCTGGCTCCTACGAGCAGTACTTC. It codes for CASSLRSSAGSYEQYF. The chain recombines TRBV7-9 with TRBJ2-7; D unresolved. This CDR3 is 16 amino acids long. Trimming left V 2 bases short and J 0 bases short, with 14 bases between. The germline gives CDR1 SEHNR, CDR2 FQNEAQ (reference sequence).